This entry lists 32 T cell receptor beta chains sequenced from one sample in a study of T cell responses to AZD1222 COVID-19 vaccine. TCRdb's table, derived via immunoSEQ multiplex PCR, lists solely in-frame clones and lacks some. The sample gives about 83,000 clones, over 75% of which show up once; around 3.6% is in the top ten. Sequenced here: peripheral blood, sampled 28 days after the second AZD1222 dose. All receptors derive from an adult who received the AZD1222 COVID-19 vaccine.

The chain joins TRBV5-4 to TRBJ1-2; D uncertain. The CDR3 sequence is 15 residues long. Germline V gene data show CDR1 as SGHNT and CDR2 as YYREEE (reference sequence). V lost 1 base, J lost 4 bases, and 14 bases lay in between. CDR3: CASSLLDITSYGYTF. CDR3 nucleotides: TGTGCCAGCAGCTTGCTCGACATTACGTCCTATGGCTACACCTTC.

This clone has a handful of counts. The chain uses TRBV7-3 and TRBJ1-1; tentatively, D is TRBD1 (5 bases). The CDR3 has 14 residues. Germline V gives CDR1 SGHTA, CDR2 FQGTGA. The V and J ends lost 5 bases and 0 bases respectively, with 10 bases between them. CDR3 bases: TGTGCCAGCAGCACACTGGGACTGAACACTGAAGCTTTCTTT. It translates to CASSTLGLNTEAFF. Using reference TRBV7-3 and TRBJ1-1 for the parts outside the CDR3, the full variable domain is GAGVSQTPSNKVTEKGKYVELRCDPISGHTALYWYRQSLGQGPEFLIYFQGTGAADDSGLPNDRFFAVRPEGSVSTLKIQRTERGDSAVYLCASSTLGLNTEAFFGQGTRLTVV.

The CDR3 region has the DNA TGTGCCAGTAGTTCTCGGGACAGCTATAATTCACCCCTCCACTTT. It specifies CASSSRDSYNSPLHF. V is TRBV19 and J is TRBJ1-6, with 7 bases aligning to TRBD1. The germline V gene has CDR1 LNHDA and CDR2 SQIVND (reference sequence). Trimming removed 5 bases from V and 3 bases from J; junction bases left unmatched: 4. This CDR3 has 15 residues.

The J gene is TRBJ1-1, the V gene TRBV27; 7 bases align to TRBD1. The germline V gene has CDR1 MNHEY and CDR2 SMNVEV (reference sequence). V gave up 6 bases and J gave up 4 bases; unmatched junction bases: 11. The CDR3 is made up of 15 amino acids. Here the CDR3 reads CASSLRRGPITEAFF. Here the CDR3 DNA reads TGTGCCAGCAGCCTCCGGAGGGGGCCCATCACTGAAGCTTTCTTT.

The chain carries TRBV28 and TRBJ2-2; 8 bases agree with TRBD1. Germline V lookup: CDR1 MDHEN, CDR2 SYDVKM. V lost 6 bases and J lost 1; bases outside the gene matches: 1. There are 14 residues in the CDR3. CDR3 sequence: CASSGTGNTGELFF. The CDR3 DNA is TGTGCCAGCAGCGGGACAGGGAACACCGGGGAGCTGTTTTTT.

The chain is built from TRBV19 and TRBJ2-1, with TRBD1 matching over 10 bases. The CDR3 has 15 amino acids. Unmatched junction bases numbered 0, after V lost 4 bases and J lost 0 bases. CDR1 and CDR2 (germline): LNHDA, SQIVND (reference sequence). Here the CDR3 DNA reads TGTGCCAGTAGTAGGACAGGGGGCTCCTACAATGAGCAGTTCTTC. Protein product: CASSRTGGSYNEQFF.

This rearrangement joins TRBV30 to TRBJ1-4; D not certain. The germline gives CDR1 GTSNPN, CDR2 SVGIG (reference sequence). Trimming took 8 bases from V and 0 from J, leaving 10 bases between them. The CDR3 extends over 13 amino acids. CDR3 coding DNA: TGTGCCGGACTGGGAGCAACTAATGAAAAACTGTTTTTT. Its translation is CAGLGATNEKLFF.

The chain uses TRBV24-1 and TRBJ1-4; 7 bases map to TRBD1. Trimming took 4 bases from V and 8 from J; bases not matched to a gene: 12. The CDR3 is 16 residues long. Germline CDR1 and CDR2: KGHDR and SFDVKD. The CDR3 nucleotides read TGTGCCACCAGTGACCCCGGACAGGCCGGGGGAGAAAAACTGTTTTTT. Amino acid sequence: CATSDPGQAGGEKLFF.

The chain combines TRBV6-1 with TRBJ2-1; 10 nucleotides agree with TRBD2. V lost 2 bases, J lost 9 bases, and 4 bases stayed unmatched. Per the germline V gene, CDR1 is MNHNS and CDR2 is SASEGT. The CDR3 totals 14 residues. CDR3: CASSELAGDSEQFF. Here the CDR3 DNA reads TGTGCCAGCAGTGAACTAGCGGGGGACAGTGAGCAGTTCTTC.

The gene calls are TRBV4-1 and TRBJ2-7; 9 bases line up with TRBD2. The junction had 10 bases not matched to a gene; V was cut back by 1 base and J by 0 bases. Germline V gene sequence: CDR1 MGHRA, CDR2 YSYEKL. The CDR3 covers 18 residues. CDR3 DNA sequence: TGCGCCAGCAGCCAAGTGCATAGCGGGGGTGTGAGCTCCTACGAGCAGTACTTC. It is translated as CASSQVHSGGVSSYEQYF.

The CDR3 DNA reads TGCAGTGCTAGTCCAGGGGGCAGCTACGAGCAGTACTTC. Encoded protein: CSASPGGSYEQYF. The V gene is TRBV20-1, the J gene TRBJ2-7, with 8 bases that match TRBD1. CDR3 size: 13 residues. The germline V gene encodes CDR1 DFQATT and CDR2 SNEGSKA (reference sequence). V shed 3 bases and J 3 bases; nucleotides not matched to a gene: 4.

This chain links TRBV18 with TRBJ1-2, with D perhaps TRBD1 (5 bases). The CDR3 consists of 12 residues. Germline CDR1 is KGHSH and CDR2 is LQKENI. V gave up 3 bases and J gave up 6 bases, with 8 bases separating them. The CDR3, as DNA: TGTGCCAGCTCACCGCAAGGGGATGGCTACACCTTC. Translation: CASSPQGDGYTF. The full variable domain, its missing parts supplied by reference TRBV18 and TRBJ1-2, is NAGVMQNPRHLVRRRGQEARLRCSPMKGHSHVYWYRQLPEEGLKFMVYLQKENIIDESGMPKERFSAEFPKEGPSILRIQQVVRGDSAAYFCASSPQGDGYTFGSGTRLTVV.

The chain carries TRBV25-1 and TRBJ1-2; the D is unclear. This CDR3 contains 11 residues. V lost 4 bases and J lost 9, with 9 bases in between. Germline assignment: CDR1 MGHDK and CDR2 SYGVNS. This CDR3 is CASSGATSYTF. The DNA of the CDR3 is TGTGCCAGCAGTGGTGCGACAAGCTACACCTTC.

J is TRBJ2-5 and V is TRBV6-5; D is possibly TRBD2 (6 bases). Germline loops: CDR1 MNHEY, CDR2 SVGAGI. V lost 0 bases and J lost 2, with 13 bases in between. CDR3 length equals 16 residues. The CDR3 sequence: CASSYSFVAEQETQYF. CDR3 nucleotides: TGTGCCAGCAGTTACTCGTTCGTAGCGGAACAAGAGACCCAGTACTTC.

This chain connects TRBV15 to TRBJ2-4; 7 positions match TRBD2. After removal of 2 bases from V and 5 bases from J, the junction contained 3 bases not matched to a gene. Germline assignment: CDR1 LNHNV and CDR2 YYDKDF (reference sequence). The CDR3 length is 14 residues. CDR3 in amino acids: CATSRRGDQNIQYF. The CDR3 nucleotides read TGTGCCACCAGCAGACGGGGGGACCAAAACATTCAGTACTTC. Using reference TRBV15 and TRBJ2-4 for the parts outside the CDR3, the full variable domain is DAMVIQNPRYQVTQFGKPVTLSCSQTLNHNVMYWYQQKSSQAPKLLFHYYDKDFNNEADTPDNFQSRRPNTSFCFLDIRSPGLGDTAMYLCATSRRGDQNIQYFGAGTRLSVL.

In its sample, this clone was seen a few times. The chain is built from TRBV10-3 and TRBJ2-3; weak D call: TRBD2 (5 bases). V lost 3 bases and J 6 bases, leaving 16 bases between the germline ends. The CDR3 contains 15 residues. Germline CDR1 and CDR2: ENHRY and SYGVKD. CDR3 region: CAISDGGRRGDTQYF. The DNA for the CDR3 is TGTGCCATCAGTGACGGCGGGCGCCGAGGGGATACGCAGTATTTT.

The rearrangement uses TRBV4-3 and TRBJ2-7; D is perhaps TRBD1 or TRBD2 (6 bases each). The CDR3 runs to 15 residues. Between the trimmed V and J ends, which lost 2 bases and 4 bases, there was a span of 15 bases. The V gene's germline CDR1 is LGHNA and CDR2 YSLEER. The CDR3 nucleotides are TGCGCCAGCAGCCAACAGGGGCAGGGAGGATACGAGCAGTACTTC. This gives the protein CASSQQGQGGYEQYF.

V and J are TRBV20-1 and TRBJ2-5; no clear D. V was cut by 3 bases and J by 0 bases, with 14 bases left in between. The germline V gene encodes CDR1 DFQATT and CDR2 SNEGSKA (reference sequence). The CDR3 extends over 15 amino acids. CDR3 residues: CSASGRAPHQETQYF. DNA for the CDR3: TGCAGTGCTAGTGGCCGGGCCCCCCACCAAGAGACCCAGTACTTC.

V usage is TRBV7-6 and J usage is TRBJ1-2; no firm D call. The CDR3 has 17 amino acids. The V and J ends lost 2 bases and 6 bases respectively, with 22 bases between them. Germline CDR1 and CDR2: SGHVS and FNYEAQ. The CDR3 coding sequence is TGTGCCAGCAGCTTATTTGCGGCAACAGCCAGTTTGGATGGCTACACCTTC. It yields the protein CASSLFAATASLDGYTF.

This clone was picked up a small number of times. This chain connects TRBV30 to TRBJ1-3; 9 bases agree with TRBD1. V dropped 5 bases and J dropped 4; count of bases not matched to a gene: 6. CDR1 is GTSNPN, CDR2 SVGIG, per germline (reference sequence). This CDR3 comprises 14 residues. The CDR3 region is CAWSSGTGGNTIYF. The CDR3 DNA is TGTGCCTGGTCTTCCGGGACAGGGGGAAACACCATATATTTT. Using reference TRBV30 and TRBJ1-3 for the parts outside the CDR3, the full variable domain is SQTIHQWPATLVQPVGSPLSLECTVEGTSNPNLYWYRQAAGRGLQLLFYSVGIGQISSEVPQNLSASRPQDRQFILSSKKLLLSDSGFYLCAWSSGTGGNTIYFGEGSWLTVV.

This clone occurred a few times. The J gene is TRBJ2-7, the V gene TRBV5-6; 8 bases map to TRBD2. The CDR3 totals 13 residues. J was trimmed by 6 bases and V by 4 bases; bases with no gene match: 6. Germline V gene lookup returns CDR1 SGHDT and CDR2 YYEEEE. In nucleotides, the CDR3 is TGTGCCAGCAGCCCCGGGACTAGAGGCGAGCAGTACTTC. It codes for CASSPGTRGEQYF.

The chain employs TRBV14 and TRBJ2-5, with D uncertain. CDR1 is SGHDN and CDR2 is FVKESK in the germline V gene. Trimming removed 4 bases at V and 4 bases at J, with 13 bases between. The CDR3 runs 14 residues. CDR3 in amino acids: CASSPLLETETQYF. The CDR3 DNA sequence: TGTGCCAGCAGCCCCCTCCTGGAAACAGAGACCCAGTACTTC.

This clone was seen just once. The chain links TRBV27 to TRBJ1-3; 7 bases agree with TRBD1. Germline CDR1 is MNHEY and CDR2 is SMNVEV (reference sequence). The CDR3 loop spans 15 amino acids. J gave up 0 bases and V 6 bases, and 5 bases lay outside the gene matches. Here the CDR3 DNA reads TGTGCCAGCAGCCAGGACAGGTTCTCTGGAAACACCATATATTTT. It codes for CASSQDRFSGNTIYF.

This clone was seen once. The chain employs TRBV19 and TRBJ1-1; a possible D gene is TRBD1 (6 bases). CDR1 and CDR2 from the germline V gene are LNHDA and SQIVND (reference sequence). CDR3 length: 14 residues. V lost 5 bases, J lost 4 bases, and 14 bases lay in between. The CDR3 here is CASSFQRGGTEAFF. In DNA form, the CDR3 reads TGTGCCAGTAGTTTTCAGAGAGGGGGCACTGAAGCTTTCTTT.

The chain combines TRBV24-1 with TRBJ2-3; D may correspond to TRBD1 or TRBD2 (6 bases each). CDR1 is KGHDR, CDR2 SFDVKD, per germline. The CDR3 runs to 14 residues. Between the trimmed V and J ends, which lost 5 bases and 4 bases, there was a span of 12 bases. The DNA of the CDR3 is TGTGCCACCAGTGTGGGGGGCGTTTCAGATACGCAGTATTTT. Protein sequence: CATSVGGVSDTQYF.

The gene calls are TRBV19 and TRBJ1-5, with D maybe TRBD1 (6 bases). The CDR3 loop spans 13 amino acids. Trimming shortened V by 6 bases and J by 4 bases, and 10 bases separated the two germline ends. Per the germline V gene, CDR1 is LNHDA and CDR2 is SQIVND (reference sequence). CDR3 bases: TGTGCCAGTAGCAAACAGGGAAATCAGCCCCAGCATTTT. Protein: CASSKQGNQPQHF.

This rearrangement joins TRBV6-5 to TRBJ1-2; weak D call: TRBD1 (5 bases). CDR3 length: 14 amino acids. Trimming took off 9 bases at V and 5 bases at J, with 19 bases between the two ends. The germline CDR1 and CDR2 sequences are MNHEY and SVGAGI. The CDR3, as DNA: TGTGCCAGTTCGACTATAGGGGCTACATATGGCTACACCTTC. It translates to CASSTIGATYGYTF.

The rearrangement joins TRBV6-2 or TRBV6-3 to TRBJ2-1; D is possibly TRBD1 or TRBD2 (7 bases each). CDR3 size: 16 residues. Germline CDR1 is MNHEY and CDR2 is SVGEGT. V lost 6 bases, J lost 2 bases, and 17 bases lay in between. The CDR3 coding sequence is TGTGCCAGCAGCCGAGAGCGGGACAGACCCTACAATGAGCAGTTCTTC. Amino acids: CASSRERDRPYNEQFF.

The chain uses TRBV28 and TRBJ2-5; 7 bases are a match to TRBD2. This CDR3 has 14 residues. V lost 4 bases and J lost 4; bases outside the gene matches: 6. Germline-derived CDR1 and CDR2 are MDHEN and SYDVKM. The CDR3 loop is CASSSPPGGETQYF. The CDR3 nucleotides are TGTGCCAGCAGTTCGCCCCCGGGAGGAGAGACCCAGTACTTC.

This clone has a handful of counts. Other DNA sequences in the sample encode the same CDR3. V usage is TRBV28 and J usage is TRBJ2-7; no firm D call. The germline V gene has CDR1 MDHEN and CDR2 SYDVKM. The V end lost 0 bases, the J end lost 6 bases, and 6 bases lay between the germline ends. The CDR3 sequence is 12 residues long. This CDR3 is CASSLWGGEQYF. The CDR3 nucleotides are TGTGCCAGCAGTTTATGGGGCGGCGAGCAGTACTTC.

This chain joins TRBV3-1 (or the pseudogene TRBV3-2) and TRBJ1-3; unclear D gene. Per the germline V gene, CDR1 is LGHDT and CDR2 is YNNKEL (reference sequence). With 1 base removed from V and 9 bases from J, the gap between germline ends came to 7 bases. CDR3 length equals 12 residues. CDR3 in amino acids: CASSQGASTIYF. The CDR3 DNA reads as TGTGCCAGCAGCCAAGGGGCAAGCACCATATATTTT.

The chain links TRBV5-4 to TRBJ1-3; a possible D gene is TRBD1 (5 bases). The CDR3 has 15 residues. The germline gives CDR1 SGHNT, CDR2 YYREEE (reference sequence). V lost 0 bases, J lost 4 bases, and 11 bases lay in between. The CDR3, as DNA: TGTGCCAGCAGCTTGGGCCAGGGTGTGGGAAACACCATATATTTT. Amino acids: CASSLGQGVGNTIYF.